Following are 4 T cell receptor beta chains from one sample sequenced in a study of sequential checkpoint blockade in melanoma. Treatment here: randomized to nivolumab then ipilimumab (arm A) or the reverse (arm B). Measured with immunoSEQ multiplex PCR; TCRdb has only the in-frame clones, and not every one. The sample lists 13,000 to 15,000 clones, around half seen once, with 16% in the top ten. The sample consisted of CD8+ T cells sorted from blood (inferred from file names), taken from a patient given nivolumab and ipilimumab in sequence. These receptors originate from a human donor with melanoma.

This clone was seen more than once but under ten times. This sequence joins TRBV7-6 and TRBJ1-2, with D unresolved. The CDR3 has 17 amino acids. Trimming took 4 bases from V and 7 from J, leaving 25 bases between them. Germline V gene data show CDR1 as SGHVS and CDR2 as FNYEAQ. The CDR3 nucleotides are TGTGCCAGCAGCTCCTTCGAGACGGGAGTTGGGTCGGGTGGCTACACCTTC. It yields the protein CASSSFETGVGSGGYTF. The whole variable domain, filled in from reference TRBV7-6 and TRBJ1-2, reads GAGVSQSPRYKVTKRGQDVALRCDPISGHVSLYWYRQALGQGPEFLTYFNYEAQQDKSGLPNDRFSAERPEGSISTLTIQRTEQRDSAMYRCASSSFETGVGSGGYTFGSGTRLTVV.

This clone was counted only a few times. The chain couples TRBV29-1 to TRBJ2-1; 14 nucleotides match TRBD2. The V gene end was trimmed by 3 bases and the J gene end by 7 bases; junction bases not matched to a gene: 8. CDR1 SQVTM and CDR2 ANQGSEA come from the germline V gene. The CDR3 spans 16 residues. The CDR3 region has the DNA TGCAGCGTTGACCAAAAGGGACTAGCGGGAGTGAATGAGCAGTTCTTC. Its protein is CSVDQKGLAGVNEQFF.

The CDR3 DNA sequence: TGTGCCAGCAGCGACCGGGGGATGAACACCGGGGAGCTGTTTTTT. Translated, it gives CASSDRGMNTGELFF. The V call is TRBV9, the J call TRBJ2-2; possible D gene TRBD2, 6 bases. In germline, CDR1 is SGDLS, CDR2 YYNGEE. V gave up 3 bases and J gave up 1 base, with 10 bases separating them. This CDR3 has 15 residues.

This clone turned up a few times. This chain uses TRBV6-1 with TRBJ1-1; 8 bases are shared with TRBD1. Germline-derived CDR1 and CDR2 are MNHNS and SASEGT. CDR3 size: 13 residues. V shed 6 bases and J 5 bases; nucleotides not matched to a gene: 5. DNA for the CDR3: TGTGCCAGCAGCTCAGGGGGCAGGACTGAAGCTTTCTTT. This encodes CASSSGGRTEAFF.